Listed below are T cell receptor beta chains from one sample, sequenced in a study of ipilimumab plus nivolumab after autologous stem cell transplantation. Clones were read by immunoSEQ multiplex PCR, and TCRdb kept only the in-frame ones, dropping some. The data hold approximately 84,000 clones, with approximately 83% observed a single time. The source material was PBMCs, sampled in a trial of ipilimumab plus nivolumab as post-transplant consolidation. The source of these receptors is a male donor with diffuse large B-cell lymphoma. CDR3s include the opening cysteine and the closing phenylalanine or tryptophan. The D gene is left open where the match is weak. Clone size is given for some rows only: seen once, a few or many times, or a class if the clone is expanded.

v_gene	abundance	j_gene	d_gene	CDR3nt	CDR3aa
TRBV11-3	NA	TRBJ2-1	NA	TGTGCCAGCAGCTTAAGGGGTGGGTATGAGCAGTTCTTC	CASSLRGGYEQFF
TRBV11-2	NA	TRBJ2-7	NA	TGTGCCAGCAGCTTAGTCGTTGAACAGTACTTC	CASSLVVEQYF
TRBV6-5	NA	TRBJ1-4	NA	TGTGCCAGCAGAGTTACAGTCAGCGGTGAAAAACTGTTTTTT	CASRVTVSGEKLFF
TRBV7-9	NA	TRBJ1-4	NA	TGTGCCAGCAGCTTAGGGGAAGGGTGGGCGGAAAAACTGTTTTTT	CASSLGEGWAEKLFF
TRBV23-1	few	TRBJ2-5	NA	TGCGCCAGCAGTCAATGTCGGCACTCCCTCCAAGAGACCCAGTACTTC	CASSQCRHSLQETQYF
TRBV10-3	NA	TRBJ2-7	NA	TGTGCCATCAGAAGTGACGCCTCCTACGAGCAGTACTTC	CAIRSDASYEQYF
TRBV18	few	TRBJ2-2	TRBD1	TGTGCCAGCTCACTCCAGGGGGCCGGCACCGGGGAGCTGTTTTTT	CASSLQGAGTGELFF
TRBV29-1	NA	TRBJ1-1	NA	TGCAGCGTTGGTAATGAAGGGAACACTGAAGCTTTCTTT	CSVGNEGNTEAFF
TRBV7-2	NA	TRBJ2-1	TRBD2	TGTGCCAGCAGCTTAGCGCTAAATAGCGGGGGGCCCAATGAGCAGTTCTTC	CASSLALNSGGPNEQFF
TRBV5-1	NA	TRBJ2-3	TRBD2	TGCGCCAGCAGCCTTAGCGGGGAAACAGATACGCAGTATTTT	CASSLSGETDTQYF
TRBV2	NA	TRBJ2-3	TRBD2	TGTGCCAGCAGGGCGACTAGCGTCTCCACAGATACGCAGTATTTT	CASRATSVSTDTQYF
TRBV7-8	NA	TRBJ1-1	TRBD1	TGTGCCAGCAGCCCAGGTCAGGGGGCGGATGGCACTGAAGCTTTCTTT	CASSPGQGADGTEAFF
TRBV10-1	NA	TRBJ2-5	NA	TGCGCCAGCAGTGATGCTTCCGAAGAGACCCAGTACTTC	CASSDASEETQYF
TRBV9	NA	TRBJ2-2	TRBD2	TGTGCCAGCAGCGTAGCAGGCGGGAGCACCGGGGAGCTGTTTTTT	CASSVAGGSTGELFF
TRBV10-2	NA	TRBJ2-3	TRBD2	TGCGCCAGCATACGCGAGCGGGGGAGAGATACGCAGTATTTT	CASIRERGRDTQYF
TRBV7-8	NA	TRBJ1-2	TRBD1	TGTGCCAGCAGCTCCCGGGACAGGGGCCCTTATGGCTACACCTTC	CASSSRDRGPYGYTF
TRBV12-2	NA	TRBJ2-3	NA	TGTGCAAGTCGCTTCGGACTAGCGGGGGCAGATACGCAGTATTTT	CASRFGLAGADTQYF
TRBV5-4	NA	TRBJ2-5	NA	TGTGCCAGCAGCTTGGACGGGGGAAGTCAAGAGACCCAGTACTTC	CASSLDGGSQETQYF
TRBV7-2	NA	TRBJ2-1	TRBD2	TGTGCCAGCAGCTCCTCGGGGGGAGGGTGGTATGAGCAGTTCTTC	CASSSSGGGWYEQFF
TRBV5-4	once	TRBJ2-5	NA	TGTGCCAGCAGCTTGGATCGGGGCGCCGAGACCCAGTACTTC	CASSLDRGAETQYF
TRBV5-1	NA	TRBJ2-1	NA	TGCGCCAGCAGCTTACAACAGGGATACAATGAGCAGTTCTTC	CASSLQQGYNEQFF
TRBV25-1	NA	TRBJ2-3	NA	TGTGCCAGCTCCATTTTATCTAGCACAGATACGCAGTATTTT	CASSILSSTDTQYF
TRBV5-1	NA	TRBJ1-5	TRBD1	TGCGCCAGCAGCGAATTGCCCGGGGACAGCAGCAATCAGCCCCAGCATTTT	CASSELPGDSSNQPQHF
TRBV19	few	TRBJ1-1	NA	TGTGCCAGTAGATCGGCGGCTACGAACACTGAAGCTTTCTTT	CASRSAATNTEAFF
TRBV27	NA	TRBJ2-7	NA	TGTGCCAGCAGCCCCGGATTTGACTACGAGCAGTACTTC	CASSPGFDYEQYF
TRBV4-2	NA	TRBJ2-3	TRBD2	TGTGCCAGCAGCCATCAAGCGGGGGGGAACACAGATACGCAGTATTTT	CASSHQAGGNTDTQYF
TRBV11-1	NA	TRBJ2-3	TRBD2	TGTGCCACGCGACTCGGAGTAGCGGGGGGCACAGATACGCAGTATTTT	CATRLGVAGGTDTQYF
TRBV6-1	NA	TRBJ2-7	TRBD2	TGTGCCAGCAGTGAATATGCGGGGGGGGGCTCCTACGAGCAGTACTTC	CASSEYAGGGSYEQYF
TRBV15	few	TRBJ2-6	NA	TGTGCCACCAGCAGGGGGGTGGGTGGCGGGGCCAACGTCCTGACTTTC	CATSRGVGGGANVLTF
TRBV12-5	NA	TRBJ1-1	NA	TGTGCTAGTGGCGGAGTACAGGGCACTGAAGCTTTCTTT	CASGGVQGTEAFF
TRBV5-1	once	TRBJ2-1	NA	TGCGCCAGCAGCTTGGTTGTGGGGGGGCTAAATGAGCAGTTCTTC	CASSLVVGGLNEQFF
TRBV5-1	medium-sized	TRBJ1-5	NA	TGCGCCAGCAGCCCGACCGGGAGCAGGGAGGGCAATCAGCCCCAGCATTTT	CASSPTGSREGNQPQHF
TRBV11-2	NA	TRBJ2-7	TRBD2	TGTGCCAGCAGTTTCCCTAGCGGGGGGGTATACGAGCAGTACTTC	CASSFPSGGVYEQYF
TRBV5-1	NA	TRBJ1-4	NA	TGCGCCAGCAGCTTGGCCTATCCAAGGTCAGCTAATGAAAAACTGTTTTTT	CASSLAYPRSANEKLFF
TRBV5-1	NA	TRBJ1-2	TRBD1	TGCGCCAGCCGGGGACAGGGGGCGCTTGTCTATGGCTACACCTTC	CASRGQGALVYGYTF
TRBV6-6	NA	TRBJ2-2	NA	TGTGCCAGCAGTTACCAGAGCACGGGCACCGGGGAGCTGTTTTTT	CASSYQSTGTGELFF
TRBV7-2	NA	TRBJ1-5	NA	TGTGCCAGCAGCTTACGCAGGGGTCAGCCCCAGCATTTT	CASSLRRGQPQHF
TRBV5-5	NA	TRBJ1-4	TRBD1	TGTGCCAGCAGCTCCTGGGAGGGGGCAGGAACTAATGAAAAACTGTTTTTT	CASSSWEGAGTNEKLFF
TRBV2	few	TRBJ1-6	NA	TGTGCCAGCAGTCCCCGACAGCCAAGCTCCTATAATTCACCCCTCCACTTT	CASSPRQPSSYNSPLHF
TRBV19	once	TRBJ1-5	NA	TGTGCCAGTAGTATCAGGGACAGCAATCAGCCCCAGCATTTT	CASSIRDSNQPQHF
TRBV6-5	NA	TRBJ2-7	TRBD1	TGTGCCAGCCGGTCCGGGACAGGCAGTCAACGGCAGTACTTC	CASRSGTGSQRQYF
TRBV5-4	NA	TRBJ2-5	TRBD1	TGTGCCAGCAGCCCCGGGACAGGGGAAGAGACCCAGTACTTC	CASSPGTGEETQYF
TRBV2	NA	TRBJ1-2	NA	TGTGCCAGCAGGGACGACGGCTATGGCTACACCTTC	CASRDDGYGYTF
TRBV19	NA	TRBJ1-3	NA	TGTGCCAGTAGTCGGGGGGGCTCTGGAAACACCATATATTTT	CASSRGGSGNTIYF
TRBV5-1	NA	TRBJ1-2	TRBD1	TGCGCCAGCAGCTTGAACAGGGGGGACTATGGCTACACCTTC	CASSLNRGDYGYTF
TRBV7-2	NA	TRBJ2-5	NA	TGTGCCAGCAGCTTAGATTCGCAGCGGGCCTACCAAGAGACCCAGTACTTC	CASSLDSQRAYQETQYF
TRBV18	NA	TRBJ2-4	NA	TGTGCCAGCTCACCCGGCACCCCGGAGGACATTCAGTACTTC	CASSPGTPEDIQYF
TRBV13	NA	TRBJ1-6	NA	TGTGCCAGCAGCGCCTGGGCCGGGCGGAATAATTCACCCCTCCACTTT	CASSAWAGRNNSPLHF
TRBV6-6	NA	TRBJ1-2	TRBD1	TGTGCCAGCAGCCGAGACAGGGAAGCGAATGGCTACACCTTC	CASSRDREANGYTF
TRBV11-2	few	TRBJ2-1	NA	TGTGCCAGCACCCCTTCAAAGGGGGAGGAGTACAATGAGCAGTTCTTC	CASTPSKGEEYNEQFF
TRBV14	NA	TRBJ2-6	NA	TGTGCCAGCAGCCAAGTAACCGAGGGCAAGGCCAACGTCCTGACTTTC	CASSQVTEGKANVLTF
TRBV5-1	NA	TRBJ2-7	NA	TGCGCCAGCAGGCCCGGGACGGACCCCTACGAGCAGTACTTC	CASRPGTDPYEQYF
TRBV11-3	NA	TRBJ2-7	NA	TGTGCCAGCAGCCCAGGTCGTAGTCGCGAGCAGTACTTC	CASSPGRSREQYF
TRBV18	once	TRBJ2-3	NA	TGTGCCAGCTCACCAATAGGGCAGTCTAGCACAGATACGCAGTATTTT	CASSPIGQSSTDTQYF
TRBV19	NA	TRBJ1-2	NA	TGTGCCAGTAGTATATTGATGAATCAAGAGGGCTATGGCTACACCTTC	CASSILMNQEGYGYTF
TRBV7-9	NA	TRBJ2-2	NA	TGTGCCAGCAGCGTTGACAGGGAGGACGGGGAGCTGTTTTTT	CASSVDREDGELFF
TRBV4-3	NA	TRBJ1-1	NA	TGCGCCAGCAGCCAAGATGTGGGGGTATGGGTTGAAGCTTTCTTT	CASSQDVGVWVEAFF
TRBV10-3	once	TRBJ1-2	TRBD1	TGTGCCATCAGACCGGGACAGGGGGACTATGGCTACACCTTC	CAIRPGQGDYGYTF
TRBV6-1	NA	TRBJ1-2	TRBD1	TGTGCCAGCAGTGATTCGGGACAGGAAGGGGCTTACACCTTC	CASSDSGQEGAYTF
TRBV30	few	TRBJ1-5	NA	TGTGCCTGGAGTCAATGGGGGGATCAGCCCCAGCATTTT	CAWSQWGDQPQHF